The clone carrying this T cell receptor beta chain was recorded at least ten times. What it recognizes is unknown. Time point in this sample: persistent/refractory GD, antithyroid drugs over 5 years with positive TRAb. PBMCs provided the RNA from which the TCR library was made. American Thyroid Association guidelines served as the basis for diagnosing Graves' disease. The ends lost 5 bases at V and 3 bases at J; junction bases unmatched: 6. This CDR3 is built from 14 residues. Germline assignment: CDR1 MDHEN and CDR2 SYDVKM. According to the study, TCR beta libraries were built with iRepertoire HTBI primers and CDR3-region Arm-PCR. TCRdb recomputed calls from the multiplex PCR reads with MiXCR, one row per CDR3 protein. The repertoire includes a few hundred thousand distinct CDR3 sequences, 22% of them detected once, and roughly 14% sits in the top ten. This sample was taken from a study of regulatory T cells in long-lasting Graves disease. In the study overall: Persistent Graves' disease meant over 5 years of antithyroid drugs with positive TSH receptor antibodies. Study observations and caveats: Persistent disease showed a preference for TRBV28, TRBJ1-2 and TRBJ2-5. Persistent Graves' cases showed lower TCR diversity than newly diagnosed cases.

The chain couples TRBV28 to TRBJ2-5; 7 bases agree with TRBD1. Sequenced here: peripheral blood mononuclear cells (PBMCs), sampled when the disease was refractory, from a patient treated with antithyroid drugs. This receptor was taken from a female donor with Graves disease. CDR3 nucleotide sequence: TGTGCCAGCAGTAAAACAGGGGTTAAAGAGACCCAGTACTTC. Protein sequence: CASSKTGVKETQYF.